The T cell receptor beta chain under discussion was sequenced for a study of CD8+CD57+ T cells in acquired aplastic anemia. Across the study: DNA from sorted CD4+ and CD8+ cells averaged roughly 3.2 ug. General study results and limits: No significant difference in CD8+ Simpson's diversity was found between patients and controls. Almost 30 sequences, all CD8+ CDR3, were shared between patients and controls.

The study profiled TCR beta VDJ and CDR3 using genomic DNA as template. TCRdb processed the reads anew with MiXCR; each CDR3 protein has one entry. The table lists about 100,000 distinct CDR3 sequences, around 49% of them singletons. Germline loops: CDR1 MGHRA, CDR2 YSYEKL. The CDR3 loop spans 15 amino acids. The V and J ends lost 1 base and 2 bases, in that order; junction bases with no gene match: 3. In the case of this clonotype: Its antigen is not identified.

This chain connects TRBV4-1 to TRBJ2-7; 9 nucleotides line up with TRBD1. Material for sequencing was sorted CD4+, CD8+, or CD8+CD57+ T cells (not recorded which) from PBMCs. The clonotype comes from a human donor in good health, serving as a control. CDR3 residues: CASSQGDRVPYEQYF. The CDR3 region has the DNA TGCGCCAGCAGCCAAGGGGACAGGGTACCCTACGAGCAGTACTTC.